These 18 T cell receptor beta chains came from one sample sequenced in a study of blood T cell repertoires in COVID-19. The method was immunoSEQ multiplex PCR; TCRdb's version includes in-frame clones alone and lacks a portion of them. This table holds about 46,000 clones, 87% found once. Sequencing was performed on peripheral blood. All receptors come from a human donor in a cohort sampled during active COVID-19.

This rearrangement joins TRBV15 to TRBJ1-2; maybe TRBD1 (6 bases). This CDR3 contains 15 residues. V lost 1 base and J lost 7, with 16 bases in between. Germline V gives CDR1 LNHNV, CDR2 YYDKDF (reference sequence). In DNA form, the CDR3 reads TGTGCCACCAGCAGAGGTGGCTCGCAGGGGATTGGCTACACCTTC. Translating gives CATSRGGSQGIGYTF.

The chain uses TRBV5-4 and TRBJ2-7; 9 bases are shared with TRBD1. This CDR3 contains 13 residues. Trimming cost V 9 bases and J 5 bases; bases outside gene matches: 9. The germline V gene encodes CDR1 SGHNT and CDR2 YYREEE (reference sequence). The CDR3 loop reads CAIKNTGGDEQYF. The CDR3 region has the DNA TGTGCCATCAAAAACACAGGGGGCGACGAGCAGTACTTC.

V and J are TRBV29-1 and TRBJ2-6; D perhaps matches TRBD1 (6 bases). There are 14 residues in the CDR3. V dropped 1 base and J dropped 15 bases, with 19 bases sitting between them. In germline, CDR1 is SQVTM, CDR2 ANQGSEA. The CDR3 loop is CSVEVGQGYGDLTF. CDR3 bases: TGCAGCGTTGAAGTGGGACAAGGATATGGGGACCTGACTTTC.

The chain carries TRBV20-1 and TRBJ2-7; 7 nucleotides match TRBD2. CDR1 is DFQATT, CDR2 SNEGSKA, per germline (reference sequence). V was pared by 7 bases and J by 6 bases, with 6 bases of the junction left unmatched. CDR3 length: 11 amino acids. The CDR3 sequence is CSGEAGSEQYF. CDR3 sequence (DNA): TGCAGTGGGGAAGCGGGGAGCGAGCAGTACTTC.

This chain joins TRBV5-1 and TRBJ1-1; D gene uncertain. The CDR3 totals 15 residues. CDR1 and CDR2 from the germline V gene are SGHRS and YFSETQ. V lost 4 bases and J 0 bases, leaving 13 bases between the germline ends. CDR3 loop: CASSPWGAVNTEAFF. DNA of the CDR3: TGCGCCAGCAGCCCCTGGGGAGCAGTGAACACTGAAGCTTTCTTT. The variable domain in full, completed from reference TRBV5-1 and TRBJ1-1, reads KAGVTQTPRYLIKTRGQQVTLSCSPISGHRSVSWYQQTPGQGLQFLFEYFSETQRNKGNFPGRFSGRQFSNSRSEMNVSTLELGDSALYLCASSPWGAVNTEAFFGQGTRLTVV.

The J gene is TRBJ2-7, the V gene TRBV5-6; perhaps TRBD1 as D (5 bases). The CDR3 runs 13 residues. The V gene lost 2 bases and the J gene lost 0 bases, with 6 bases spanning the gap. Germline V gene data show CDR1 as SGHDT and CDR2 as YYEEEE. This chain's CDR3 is CASSFRDSYEQYF. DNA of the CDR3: TGTGCCAGCAGCTTCAGGGACTCCTACGAGCAGTACTTC. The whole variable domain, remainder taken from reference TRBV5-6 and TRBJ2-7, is DAGVTQSPTHLIKTRGQQVTLRCSPKSGHDTVSWYQQALGQGPQFIFQYYEEEERQRGNFPDRFSGHQFPNYSSELNVNALLLGDSALYLCASSFRDSYEQYFGPGTRLTVT.

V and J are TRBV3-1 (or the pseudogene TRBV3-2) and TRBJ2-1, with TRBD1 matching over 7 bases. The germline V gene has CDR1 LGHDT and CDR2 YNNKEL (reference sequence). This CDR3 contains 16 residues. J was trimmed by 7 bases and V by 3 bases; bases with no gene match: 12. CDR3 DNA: TGTGCCAGCAGCCAGCAGCTAGGGGGCTTTCTGAATGAGCAGTTCTTC. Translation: CASSQQLGGFLNEQFF.

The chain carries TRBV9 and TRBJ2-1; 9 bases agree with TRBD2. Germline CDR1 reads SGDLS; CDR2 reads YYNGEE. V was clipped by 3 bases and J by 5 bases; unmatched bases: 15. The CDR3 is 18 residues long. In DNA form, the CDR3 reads TGTGCCAGCAGCGGAAGGCTCGAGCGGGGGGCACAAAACAATGAGCAGTTCTTC. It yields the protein CASSGRLERGAQNNEQFF.

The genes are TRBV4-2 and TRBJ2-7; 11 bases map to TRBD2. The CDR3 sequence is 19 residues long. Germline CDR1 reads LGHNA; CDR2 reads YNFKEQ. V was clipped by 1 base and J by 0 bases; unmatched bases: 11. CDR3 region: CASSQGALAGVQSSYEQYF. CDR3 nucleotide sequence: TGTGCCAGCAGCCAAGGGGCACTAGCGGGGGTTCAGAGCTCCTACGAGCAGTACTTC.

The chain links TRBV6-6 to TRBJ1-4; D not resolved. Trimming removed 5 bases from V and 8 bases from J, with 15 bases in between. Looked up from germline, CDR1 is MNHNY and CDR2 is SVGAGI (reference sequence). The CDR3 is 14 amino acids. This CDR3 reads CASSTLLIGEKLFF. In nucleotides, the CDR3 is TGTGCCAGCAGTACTCTACTAATTGGGGAAAAACTGTTTTTT.

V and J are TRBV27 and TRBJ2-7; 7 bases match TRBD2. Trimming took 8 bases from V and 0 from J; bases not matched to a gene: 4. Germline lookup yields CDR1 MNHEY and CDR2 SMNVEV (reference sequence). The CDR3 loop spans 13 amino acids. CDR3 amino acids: CASGEGSSYEQYF. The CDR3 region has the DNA TGTGCCAGCGGGGAGGGGAGCTCCTACGAGCAGTACTTC.

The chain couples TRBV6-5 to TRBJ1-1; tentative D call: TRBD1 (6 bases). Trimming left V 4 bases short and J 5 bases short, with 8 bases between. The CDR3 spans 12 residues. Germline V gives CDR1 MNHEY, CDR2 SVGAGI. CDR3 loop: CASSFQGTEAFF. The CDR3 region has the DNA TGTGCCAGCAGTTTTCAGGGGACTGAAGCTTTCTTT.

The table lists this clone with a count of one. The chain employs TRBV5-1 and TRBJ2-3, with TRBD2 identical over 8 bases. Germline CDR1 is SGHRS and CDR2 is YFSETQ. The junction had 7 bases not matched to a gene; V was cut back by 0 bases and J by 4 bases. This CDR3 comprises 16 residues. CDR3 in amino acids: CASSLVDSGGADTQYF. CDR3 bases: TGCGCCAGCAGCTTGGTGGATTCCGGGGGGGCAGATACGCAGTATTTT. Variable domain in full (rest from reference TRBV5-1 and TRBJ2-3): KAGVTQTPRYLIKTRGQQVTLSCSPISGHRSVSWYQQTPGQGLQFLFEYFSETQRNKGNFPGRFSGRQFSNSRSEMNVSTLELGDSALYLCASSLVDSGGADTQYFGPGTRLTVL.

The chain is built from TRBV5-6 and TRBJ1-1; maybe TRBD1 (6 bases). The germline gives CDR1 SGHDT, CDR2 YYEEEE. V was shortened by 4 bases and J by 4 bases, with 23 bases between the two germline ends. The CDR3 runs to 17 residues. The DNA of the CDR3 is TGTGCCAGCAGCCTCTGGGGGAGGGGGGCGCCGGGCACTGAAGCTTTCTTT. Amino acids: CASSLWGRGAPGTEAFF.

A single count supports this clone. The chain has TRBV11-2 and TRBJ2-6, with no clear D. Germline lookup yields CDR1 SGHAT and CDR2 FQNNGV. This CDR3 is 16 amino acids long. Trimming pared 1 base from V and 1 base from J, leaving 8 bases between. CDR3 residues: CASSLAFPSGANVLTF. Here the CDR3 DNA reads TGTGCCAGCAGCTTAGCCTTTCCTTCTGGGGCCAACGTCCTGACTTTC. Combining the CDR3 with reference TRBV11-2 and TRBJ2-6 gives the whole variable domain EAGVAQSPRYKIIEKRQSVAFWCNPISGHATLYWYQQILGQGPKLLIQFQNNGVVDDSQLPKDRFSAERLKGVDSTLKIQPAKLEDSAVYLCASSLAFPSGANVLTFGAGSRLTVL.

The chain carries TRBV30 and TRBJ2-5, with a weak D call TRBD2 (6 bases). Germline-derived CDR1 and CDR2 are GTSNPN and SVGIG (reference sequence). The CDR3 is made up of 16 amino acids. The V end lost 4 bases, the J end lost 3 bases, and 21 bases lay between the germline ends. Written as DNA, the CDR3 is TGTGCCTGGAAATCGGGGAGGCAACCCTGGGAAGAGACCCAGTACTTC. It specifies CAWKSGRQPWEETQYF.

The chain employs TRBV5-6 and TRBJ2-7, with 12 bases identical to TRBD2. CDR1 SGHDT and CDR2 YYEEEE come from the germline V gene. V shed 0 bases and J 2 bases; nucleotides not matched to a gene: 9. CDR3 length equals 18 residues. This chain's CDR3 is CASSLATSGGPGTYEQYF. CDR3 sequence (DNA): TGTGCCAGCAGCTTGGCCACTAGCGGGGGGCCAGGGACCTACGAGCAGTACTTC.

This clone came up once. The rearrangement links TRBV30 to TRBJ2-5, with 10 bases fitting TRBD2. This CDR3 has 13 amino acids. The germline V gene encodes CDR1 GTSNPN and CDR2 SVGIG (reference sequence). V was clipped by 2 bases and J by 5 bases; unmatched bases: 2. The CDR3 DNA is TGTGCCTGGAGTCGAGCGGGGGGGGAGACCCAGTACTTC. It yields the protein CAWSRAGGETQYF.